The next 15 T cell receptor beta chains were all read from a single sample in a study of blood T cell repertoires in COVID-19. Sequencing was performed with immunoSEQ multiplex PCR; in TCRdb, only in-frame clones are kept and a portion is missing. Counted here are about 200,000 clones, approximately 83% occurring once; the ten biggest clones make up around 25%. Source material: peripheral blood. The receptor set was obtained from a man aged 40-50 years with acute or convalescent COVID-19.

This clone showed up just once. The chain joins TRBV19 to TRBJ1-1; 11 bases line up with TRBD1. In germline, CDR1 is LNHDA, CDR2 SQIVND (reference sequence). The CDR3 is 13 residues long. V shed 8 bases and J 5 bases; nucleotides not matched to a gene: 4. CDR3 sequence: CASGQGADTEAFF. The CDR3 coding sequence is TGTGCCAGTGGACAGGGGGCAGATACTGAAGCTTTCTTT. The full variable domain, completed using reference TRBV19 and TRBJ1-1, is DGGITQSPKYLFRKEGQNVTLSCEQNLNHDAMYWYRQDPGQGLRLIYYSQIVNDFQKGDIAEGYSVSREKKESFPLTVTSAQKNPTAFYLCASGQGADTEAFFGQGTRLTVV.

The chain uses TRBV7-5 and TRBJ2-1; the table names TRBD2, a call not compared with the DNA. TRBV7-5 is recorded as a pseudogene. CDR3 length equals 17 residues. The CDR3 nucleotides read TGTGTCAGAAGCTTCTGTGGTTGCGGGAGGGGCTACAATGAGCAGTTCTTC. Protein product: CVRSFCGCGRGYNEQFF.

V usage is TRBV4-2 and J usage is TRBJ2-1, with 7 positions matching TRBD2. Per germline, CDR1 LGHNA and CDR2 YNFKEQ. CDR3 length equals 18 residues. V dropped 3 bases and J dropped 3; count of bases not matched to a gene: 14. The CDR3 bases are TGTGCCAGCAGCCAGGAGTGGGGGGGAGGGAATCTCTACAATGAGCAGTTCTTC. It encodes CASSQEWGGGNLYNEQFF.

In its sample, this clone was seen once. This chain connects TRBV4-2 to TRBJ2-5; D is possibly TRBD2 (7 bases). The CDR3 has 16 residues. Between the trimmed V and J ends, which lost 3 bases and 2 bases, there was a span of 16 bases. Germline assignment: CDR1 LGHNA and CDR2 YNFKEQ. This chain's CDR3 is CASSQTGGTLQETQYF. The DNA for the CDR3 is TGTGCCAGCAGCCAGACGGGGGGCACCTTACAAGAGACCCAGTACTTC.

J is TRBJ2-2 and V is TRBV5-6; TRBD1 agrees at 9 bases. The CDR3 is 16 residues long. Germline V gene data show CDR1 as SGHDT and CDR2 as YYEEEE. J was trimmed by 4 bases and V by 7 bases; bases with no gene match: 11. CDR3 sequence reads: CASSRQGQGSTGELFF. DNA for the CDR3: TGTGCCAGCTCACGCCAGGGACAGGGCTCCACCGGGGAGCTGTTTTTT.

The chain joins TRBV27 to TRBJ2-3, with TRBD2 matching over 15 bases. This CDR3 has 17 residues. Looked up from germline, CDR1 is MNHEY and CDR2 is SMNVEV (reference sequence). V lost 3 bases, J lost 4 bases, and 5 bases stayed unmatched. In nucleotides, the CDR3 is TGTGCCAGCAGTTTGTTAGGACTAGCGGGAGGGCCAGATACGCAGTATTTT. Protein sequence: CASSLLGLAGGPDTQYF.

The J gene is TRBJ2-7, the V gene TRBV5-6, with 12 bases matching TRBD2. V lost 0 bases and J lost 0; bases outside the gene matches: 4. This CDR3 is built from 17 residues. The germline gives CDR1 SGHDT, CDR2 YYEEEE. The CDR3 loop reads CASSLGLAGGRSYEQYF. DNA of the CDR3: TGTGCCAGCAGCTTGGGGCTAGCGGGAGGGCGCTCCTACGAGCAGTACTTC.

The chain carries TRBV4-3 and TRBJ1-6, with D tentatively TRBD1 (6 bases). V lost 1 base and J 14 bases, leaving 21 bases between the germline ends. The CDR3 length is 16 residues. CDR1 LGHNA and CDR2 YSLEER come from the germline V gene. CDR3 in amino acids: CASSQAGGSGGRALHF. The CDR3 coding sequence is TGCGCCAGCAGCCAAGCGGGGGGCAGTGGGGGTAGGGCCCTCCACTTT.

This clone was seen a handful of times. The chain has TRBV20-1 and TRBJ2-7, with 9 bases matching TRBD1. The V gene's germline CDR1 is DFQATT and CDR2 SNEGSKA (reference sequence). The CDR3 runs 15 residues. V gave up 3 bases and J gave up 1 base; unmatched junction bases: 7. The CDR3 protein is CSASPPGQGSYEQYF. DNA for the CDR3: TGCAGTGCTAGTCCGCCCGGACAGGGGTCCTACGAGCAGTACTTC.

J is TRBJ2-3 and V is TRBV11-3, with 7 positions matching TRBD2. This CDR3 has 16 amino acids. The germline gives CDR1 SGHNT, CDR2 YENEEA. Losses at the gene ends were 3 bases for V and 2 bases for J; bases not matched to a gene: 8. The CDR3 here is CASSFGGTKPTDTQYF. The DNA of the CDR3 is TGTGCCAGCAGCTTTGGTGGGACTAAACCCACAGATACGCAGTATTTT.

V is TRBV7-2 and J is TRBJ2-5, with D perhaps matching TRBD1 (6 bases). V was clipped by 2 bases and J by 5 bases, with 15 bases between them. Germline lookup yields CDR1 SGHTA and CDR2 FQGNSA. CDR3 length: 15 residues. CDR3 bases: TGTGCCAGCAGCTTAAATGGGGGCCTCGGGGAGACCCAGTACTTC. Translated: CASSLNGGLGETQYF. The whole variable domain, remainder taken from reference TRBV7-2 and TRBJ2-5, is GAGVSQSPSNKVTEKGKDVELRCDPISGHTALYWYRQSLGQGLEFLIYFQGNSAPDKSGLPSDRFSAERTGGSVSTLTIQRTQQEDSAVYLCASSLNGGLGETQYFGPGTRLLVL.

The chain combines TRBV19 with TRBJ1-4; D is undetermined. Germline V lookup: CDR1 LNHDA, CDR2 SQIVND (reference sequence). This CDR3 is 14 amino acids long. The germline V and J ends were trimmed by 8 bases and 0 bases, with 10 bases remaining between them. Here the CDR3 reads CASYNGATNEKLFF. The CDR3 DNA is TGTGCCAGTTATAACGGTGCAACTAATGAAAAACTGTTTTTT.

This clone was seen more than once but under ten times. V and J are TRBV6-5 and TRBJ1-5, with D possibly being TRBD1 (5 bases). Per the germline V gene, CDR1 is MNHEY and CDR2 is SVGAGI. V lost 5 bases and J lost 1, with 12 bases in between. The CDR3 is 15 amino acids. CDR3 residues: CASSPLGGSNQPQHF. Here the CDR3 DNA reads TGTGCCAGCAGTCCCTTGGGGGGGAGCAATCAGCCCCAGCATTTT.

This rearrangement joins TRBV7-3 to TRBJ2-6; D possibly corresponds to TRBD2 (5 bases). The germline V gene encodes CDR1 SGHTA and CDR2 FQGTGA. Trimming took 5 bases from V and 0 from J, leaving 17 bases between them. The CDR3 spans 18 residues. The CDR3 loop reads CASSVPPGFSSGANVLTF. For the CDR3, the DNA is TGTGCCAGCAGCGTGCCACCGGGGTTTAGCTCTGGGGCCAACGTCCTGACTTTC.

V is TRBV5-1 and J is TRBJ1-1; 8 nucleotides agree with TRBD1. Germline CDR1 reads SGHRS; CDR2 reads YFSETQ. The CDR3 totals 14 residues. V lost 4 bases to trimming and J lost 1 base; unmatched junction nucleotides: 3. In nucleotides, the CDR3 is TGCGCCAGCAGCGAGACAGGGGCGAACACTGAAGCTTTCTTT. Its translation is CASSETGANTEAFF.